This paragraph covers one TCR beta chain sequence. This sample was taken from a study of T cell responses to AZD1222 COVID-19 vaccine. The V end was cut by 0 bases, the J end by 2 bases, with 8 bases between. This CDR3 has 14 amino acids. Germline loops: CDR1 SGHRS, CDR2 YFSETQ. Assay used: immunoSEQ multiplex PCR; TCRdb lists only in-frame clones, some missing. The table shows more than 95,000 clones, with around 80% occurring only once. The origin of this receptor is an adult in good health. The chain joins TRBV5-1 to TRBJ1-1, with D perhaps matching TRBD1 (5 bases). The sample here was peripheral blood, taken on day 0 of AZD1222 vaccination. CDR3 bases: TGCGCCAGCAGCTTGGCAGGGAGTAACACTGAAGCTTTCTTT. Translating it yields CASSLAGSNTEAFF.